This record concerns one TCR beta chain sequence. Its specific antigen is unknown. It has no much larger one-base neighbor in the sample; base qualities were not kept. The method behind the library was PCR. For sequencing, an Illumina HiSeq 4000 was employed. High-throughput sequencing was used to profile the TCR beta-chain CDR3 region of each patient. For the original study's pipeline: Drawing on CDR3 differences between clinicopathological groups, the researchers built a classifier meant to tell apart patients with distant-metastatic papillary thyroid cancer. The Shannon index was used to assess repertoire diversity, and the Morisita-Horn index was used to assess tumor-blood repertoire similarity. The public reads were reprocessed in TCRdb via fastp at Q25 and MiXCR, keeping in-frame beta chains. These V and J calls are TCRdb output, not the study's own analysis. This sample gives approximately 15,000 clones in total; about 13% of them show up just once. Approximately 30% of the sample goes to the ten largest clones.

These data are taken from a study of metastatic and nonmetastatic thyroid tumors (dated by TCRdb to about 2020). In the study overall: Repertoires from peripheral blood and from tumor or nodule tissue samples of malignant and benign thyroid patients were compared. Study-wide findings and limitations: TCR beta diversity was reported as significantly higher in malignant tumors than in benign nodules, in both blood and tumor samples.

None of the patients had been given any treatment before thyroid surgery. Using T-cell receptor beta sequencing, the researchers looked back retrospectively at clinical samples from patients, gathered between about 2011 and 2019. The CDR3 runs 14 amino acids, cysteine and phenylalanine included. Only the CDR3 part of the read is kept: 42 bases, read in frame from the first base. The V end loses 6 bases and the J end loses 5 bases, and a stretch of 16 bases separates them. CDR1 and CDR2 are drawn from the germline V gene: MNHEY, SVGEGT. What was sequenced was blood. The rearrangement combines TRBV6-2 or TRBV6-3 with TRBJ2-5; the D gene assignment is ambiguous. This sequence was found in a female donor with papillary thyroid cancer or a benign thyroid nodule (not recorded which). Some clones in this sample may be carry-over from other donors' samples. The CDR3 reads as follows: CASSTLPRRETQYF. The nucleotides are TGTGCCAGCAGCACCCTCCCACGTAGGGAGACCCAGTACTTC.